The 21 T cell receptor beta chains in this list originate from one sample, sequenced in a study of CD8 T cells in ankylosing spondylitis. TCRdb re-called the 5' RACE reads through MiXCR, storing one row per CDR3 protein. The table includes about 250,000 distinct CDR3 sequences, roughly a third detected once. What was sequenced was blood, either unsorted or a sorted T cell fraction (not recorded which). The receptor source for this set is a male donor with ankylosing spondylitis or in good health (not recorded which).

The chain combines TRBV20-1 with TRBJ2-7; 9 bases match TRBD1. The V segment lost 4 bases and the J segment 4 bases; nucleotides outside the gene matches: 8. The CDR3 covers 14 residues. Germline CDR1 and CDR2: DFQATT and SNEGSKA (reference sequence). This CDR3 is CSATWDRVNYEQYF. CDR3 sequence (DNA): TGCAGTGCTACCTGGGACAGGGTGAATTACGAGCAGTACTTC.

This clonotype was counted between two and nine times. The CDR3 bases are TGCAGCGTTGTAGCTAGGGAAAACTATGGCTACACCTTC. It translates to CSVVARENYGYTF. The gene calls are TRBV29-1 and TRBJ1-2; D remains ambiguous. V lost 4 bases and J lost 2, with 11 bases in between. Germline CDR1 reads SQVTM; CDR2 reads ANQGSEA. The CDR3 is made up of 13 amino acids.

The V and J genes are TRBV4-1 and TRBJ2-3, with 7 bases aligning to TRBD2. This CDR3 has 15 amino acids. Per germline, CDR1 MGHRA and CDR2 YSYEKL. V gave up 2 bases and J gave up 2 bases; unmatched junction bases: 4. The CDR3 region is CASSQTAGPTDTQYF. The CDR3 DNA reads as TGCGCCAGCAGCCAAACAGCGGGACCCACAGATACGCAGTATTTT.

This chain connects TRBV6-6 to TRBJ2-5, with D unresolved. The CDR3 is 12 residues long. Trimming pared 0 bases from V and 3 bases from J, leaving 2 bases between. Per germline, CDR1 MNHNY and CDR2 SVGAGI (reference sequence). CDR3 sequence: CASSYSKETQYF. The CDR3 DNA reads TGTGCCAGCAGTTACTCGAAAGAGACCCAGTACTTC.

This clonotype was seen ten or more times. The V call is TRBV10-3, the J call TRBJ1-1, with D hard to call. With 2 bases removed from V and 2 bases from J, the gap between germline ends came to 9 bases. CDR3 length equals 14 residues. Per germline, CDR1 ENHRY and CDR2 SYGVKD. CDR3 loop: CAISEPHRNTEAFF. The CDR3 DNA is TGTGCCATCAGTGAGCCCCATCGCAACACTGAAGCTTTCTTT.

The table lists this clonotype with a count of one. This rearrangement joins TRBV27 to TRBJ2-3, with TRBD2 matching 14 bases. The germline V gene encodes CDR1 MNHEY and CDR2 SMNVEV (reference sequence). The junction had 8 bases not matched to a gene; V was cut back by 9 bases and J by 3 bases. The CDR3 covers 16 residues. This chain's CDR3 is CASRGLAGGQTDTQYF. Written as DNA, the CDR3 is TGTGCCAGTAGAGGACTAGCGGGGGGTCAGACAGATACGCAGTATTTT.

V gene TRBV27 combines with J gene TRBJ2-7, with a possible D match to TRBD1 (5 bases). Germline lookup yields CDR1 MNHEY and CDR2 SMNVEV (reference sequence). This CDR3 has 15 amino acids. V lost 2 bases, J lost 0 bases, and 11 bases lay in between. CDR3 sequence: CASSLRAGNSYEQYF. The DNA for the CDR3 is TGTGCCAGCAGTTTAAGGGCAGGGAACTCCTACGAGCAGTACTTC.

V usage is TRBV10-3 and J usage is TRBJ2-5; D remains ambiguous. The germline V and J ends were trimmed by 10 bases and 2 bases, with 11 bases remaining between them. The CDR3 totals 12 residues. From germline, CDR1 is ENHRY and CDR2 SYGVKD. DNA for the CDR3: TGTGCCAGAGACCAGGAACAAGAGACCCAGTACTTC. Translation: CARDQEQETQYF.

The chain links TRBV11-1 to TRBJ2-1; D remains ambiguous. Germline V gene lookup returns CDR1 SGHAT and CDR2 FQDESV (reference sequence). The CDR3 totals 13 residues. V lost 7 bases to trimming and J lost 0 bases, with 7 bases between them. CDR3 protein: CASMESSYNEQFF. CDR3 nucleotide sequence: TGTGCCAGCATGGAGAGCTCCTACAATGAGCAGTTCTTC.

This clonotype showed up just once. The rearrangement joins TRBV11-2 to TRBJ2-5; possibly TRBD1 for D (6 bases). Trimming removed 5 bases at V and 3 bases at J, with 13 bases between. CDR1 is SGHAT and CDR2 is FQNNGV in the germline V gene. The CDR3 is 14 residues long. The chain's CDR3 is CASSATGSKETQYF. In nucleotides, the CDR3 is TGTGCCAGCAGCGCGACAGGATCCAAAGAGACCCAGTACTTC.

This chain links TRBV9 with TRBJ1-3, with a possible D match to TRBD1 (5 bases). CDR3 length: 16 residues. Trimming left V 0 bases short and J 0 bases short, with 10 bases between. Germline loops: CDR1 SGDLS, CDR2 YYNGEE. The CDR3 region has the DNA TGTGCCAGCAGCGTAGTGGCAGGGAGCTCTGGAAACACCATATATTTT. Translating it yields CASSVVAGSSGNTIYF.

The V gene is TRBV6-2 or TRBV6-3, the J gene TRBJ2-3; TRBD2 aligns across 8 bases. CDR3 length equals 15 residues. Germline V CDR1 and CDR2: MNHEY, SVGEGT. Trimming took 5 bases from V and 3 from J; bases not matched to a gene: 7. The CDR3 sequence: CASSPRGGGTDTQYF. The CDR3 coding sequence is TGTGCCAGCAGTCCACGGGGGGGAGGAACAGATACGCAGTATTTT.

A few counts support this clonotype. Written as DNA, the CDR3 is TGCGCCAGCAGTGAGTCATCCCTTCAGGGGTGGGAGACCCAGTACTTC. It is translated as CASSESSLQGWETQYF. V is TRBV10-2 and J is TRBJ2-5; possibly TRBD1 for D (6 bases). The V gene lost 0 bases and the J gene lost 5 bases, with 16 bases spanning the gap. The CDR3 covers 16 residues. The germline V gene has CDR1 WSHSY and CDR2 SAAADI.

This clonotype was counted between two and nine times. V and J are TRBV12-3 or TRBV12-4 and TRBJ2-4; weak D call: TRBD1 (7 bases). V shed 4 bases and J shed 7 bases, with 11 bases lying between them. This CDR3 has 13 amino acids. As DNA, the CDR3 is TGTGCCAGCAGTTGGGCAGGGGGGAACATTCAGTACTTC. As protein: CASSWAGGNIQYF.

The rearrangement links TRBV12-3 or TRBV12-4 to TRBJ2-2; D ambiguous. V gave up 5 bases and J gave up 5 bases, with 21 bases separating them. The CDR3 loop spans 17 amino acids. The CDR3 nucleotides are TGTGCCAGCAGTCCCCCGCACAGCACCCTTGGAACCGGGGAGCTGTTTTTT. It codes for CASSPPHSTLGTGELFF.

CDR3 amino acids: CASSLALMGNTEAFF. The CDR3 coding sequence is TGTGCCAGCAGCTTAGCGCTAATGGGGAACACTGAAGCTTTCTTT. The chain combines TRBV7-9 with TRBJ1-1; D is unclear. V lost 0 bases, J lost 1 base, and 9 bases lay in between. The CDR3 is 15 residues long. CDR1 and CDR2 from the germline V gene are SEHNR and FQNEAQ (reference sequence).

In its sample, this clonotype was seen a few times. This chain joins TRBV20-1 and TRBJ2-1; no reliable D call. CDR3 length equals 14 residues. Germline V CDR1 and CDR2: DFQATT, SNEGSKA (reference sequence). V lost 7 bases and J 0 bases, leaving 13 bases between the germline ends. This CDR3 is CSGSDYSSYNEQFF. The CDR3 bases are TGCAGTGGTTCGGATTACTCCTCCTACAATGAGCAGTTCTTC.

The gene calls are TRBV10-3 and TRBJ1-2; D ambiguous. From germline, CDR1 is ENHRY and CDR2 SYGVKD. Trimming left V 0 bases short and J 5 bases short, with 19 bases between. This CDR3 comprises 17 residues. The CDR3 loop is CAISESLASTPWYGYTF. In DNA form, the CDR3 reads TGTGCCATCAGTGAGTCGTTGGCCTCCACCCCGTGGTATGGCTACACCTTC.

The chain links TRBV11-2 to TRBJ2-1; 14 bases map to TRBD2. The V segment lost 3 bases and the J segment 7 bases; nucleotides outside the gene matches: 2. The CDR3 is made up of 15 amino acids. CDR1 is SGHAT and CDR2 is FQNNGV in the germline V gene. The CDR3 DNA reads as TGTGCCAGCAGCTTCGGGACTAGCGGGGGTAATGAGCAGTTCTTC. It yields the protein CASSFGTSGGNEQFF.

The chain employs TRBV29-1 and TRBJ2-5; 11 nucleotides align to TRBD1. The CDR3 sequence is 15 residues long. V lost 3 bases to trimming and J lost 4 bases; unmatched junction nucleotides: 7. In germline, CDR1 is SQVTM, CDR2 ANQGSEA. This CDR3 reads CSVDSWDRGGETQYF. The CDR3 DNA sequence: TGCAGCGTTGATAGTTGGGACAGGGGGGGAGAGACCCAGTACTTC.

CDR3 sequence (DNA): TGTGCCAGCAGTCCGTCCCCGTGGGGAGCGCTACCATATGGCTACACCTTC. As protein: CASSPSPWGALPYGYTF. This chain connects TRBV28 to TRBJ1-2, with unresolved D. V lost 5 bases and J 5 bases, leaving 24 bases between the germline ends. The CDR3 totals 17 residues. Germline CDR1 and CDR2: MDHEN and SYDVKM.